What follows are 19 T cell receptor beta chains derived from one specimen sequenced in a study of cytomegalovirus exposure and HLA in healthy donors. Sequenced by immunoSEQ multiplex PCR; TCRdb stores in-frame clones only, minus some. The table records fewer than 250,000 clones, approximately 88% of them present only once. The sequenced sample was PBMCs. The receptors were sampled from a woman aged 30 to 39 in good health and CMV-seropositive.

Only a few counts were recorded for this clone. This chain uses TRBV27 with TRBJ2-5, with 7 bases identical to TRBD2. Germline V gives CDR1 MNHEY, CDR2 SMNVEV (reference sequence). The CDR3 loop spans 15 amino acids. V lost 2 bases and J lost 4; bases outside the gene matches: 7. The CDR3 sequence is CASSLVREMSETQYF. DNA of the CDR3: TGTGCCAGCAGTTTAGTGCGGGAGATGTCAGAGACCCAGTACTTC.

V is TRBV5-1 and J is TRBJ1-2, with TRBD1 matching over 8 bases. The CDR3 consists of 15 residues. Germline assignment: CDR1 SGHRS and CDR2 YFSETQ. With V trimmed by 4 bases and J by 2 bases, 7 bases remained unmatched. Here the CDR3 reads CASSPRTGTNYGYTF. DNA of the CDR3: TGCGCCAGCAGCCCGAGGACAGGGACCAACTATGGCTACACCTTC.

The CDR3, as DNA: TGTGCCAGCAGCTTATTGACAGGGGGCAGCGCTGAAGCTTTCTTT. Translated, it gives CASSLLTGGSAEAFF. The chain is built from TRBV7-2 and TRBJ1-1, with TRBD1 matching 10 bases. From germline, CDR1 is SGHTA and CDR2 FQGNSA. The CDR3 covers 15 residues. Germline trimming cut 2 bases from V and 6 bases from J; bases unmatched to any gene: 6.

The V call is TRBV19, the J call TRBJ1-2; D is uncertain. The ends were cut back, 5 bases at V and 3 bases at J, with 13 bases in the middle. This CDR3 has 14 amino acids. Germline CDR1 LNHDA, CDR2 SQIVND (reference sequence). CDR3 nucleotides: TGTGCCAGTAGTCCTCCCGGAAGGGACTATGGCTACACCTTC. Protein product: CASSPPGRDYGYTF.

The chain joins TRBV9 to TRBJ1-1; 7 positions agree with TRBD1. The V gene's germline CDR1 is SGDLS and CDR2 YYNGEE. J was trimmed by 3 bases and V by 4 bases; bases with no gene match: 12. This CDR3 comprises 16 residues. Here the CDR3 DNA reads TGTGCCAGCAGCTCCAGCAGGGGGGGCCTAGACACTGAAGCTTTCTTT. Amino acids: CASSSSRGGLDTEAFF. Supplemented by reference TRBV9 and TRBJ1-1, the full variable domain reads DSGVTQTPKHLITATGQRVTLRCSPRSGDLSVYWYQQSLDQGLQFLIQYYNGEERAKGNILERFSAQQFPDLHSELNLSSLELGDSALYFCASSSSRGGLDTEAFFGQGTRLTVV.

This chain connects TRBV18 to TRBJ1-4; no clear D gene. CDR3 length: 15 residues. Trimming removed 0 bases at V and 8 bases at J, with 13 bases between. Looked up from germline, CDR1 is KGHSH and CDR2 is LQKENI. CDR3 in amino acids: CASSPPGRFGEKLFF. The CDR3, as DNA: TGTGCCAGCTCACCACCCGGGCGGTTTGGGGAAAAACTGTTTTTT.

V is TRBV9 and J is TRBJ2-2, with 7 bases aligning to TRBD2. The CDR3 has 16 amino acids. Germline CDR1 reads SGDLS; CDR2 reads YYNGEE. Trimming at V came to 2 bases and at J to 2 bases, leaving 6 bases not matched to a gene. This CDR3 is CASSVRRAGNTGELFF. As DNA, the CDR3 is TGTGCCAGCAGCGTTCGTCGAGCGGGAAACACCGGGGAGCTGTTTTTT.

J is TRBJ1-2 and V is TRBV29-1; TRBD1 matches at 7 bases. CDR1 and CDR2 (germline): SQVTM, ANQGSEA. The trim removed 7 bases at V and 7 bases at J, leaving 9 bases unmatched. The CDR3 spans 12 residues. The CDR3 DNA is TGCAGCGCTGACAATGCAGGGGGTGGCTACACCTTC. It yields the protein CSADNAGGGYTF.

The rearrangement joins TRBV9 to TRBJ2-5, with D perhaps TRBD2 (5 bases). V lost 0 bases and J 2 bases, leaving 8 bases between the germline ends. Germline CDR1 reads SGDLS; CDR2 reads YYNGEE. The CDR3 spans 14 residues. DNA for the CDR3: TGTGCCAGCAGCGTAGACCTAGCACAAGAGACCCAGTACTTC. Its protein is CASSVDLAQETQYF.

The chain has TRBV6-1 and TRBJ2-1; TRBD1 or TRBD2 may be the D gene (6 bases each). The V gene's germline CDR1 is MNHNS and CDR2 SASEGT. V shed 3 bases and J shed 1 base, with 16 bases lying between them. CDR3 length: 17 amino acids. The CDR3 protein is CASSDPKGGSSYNEQFF. CDR3 coding DNA: TGTGCCAGCAGTGACCCGAAGGGGGGCTCTTCCTACAATGAGCAGTTCTTC.

The J gene is TRBJ2-3, the V gene TRBV4-1, with 7 positions matching TRBD1. V lost 3 bases, J lost 2 bases, and 5 bases stayed unmatched. The CDR3 covers 15 residues. Germline V gene lookup returns CDR1 MGHRA and CDR2 YSYEKL. DNA for the CDR3: TGCGCCAGCAGCCAGGCGACAGGGCACACAGATACGCAGTATTTT. Protein: CASSQATGHTDTQYF.

This clone occurred once. V gene TRBV5-6 combines with J gene TRBJ2-1; tentatively, D is TRBD1 (6 bases). V was pared by 5 bases and J by 4 bases, with 19 bases between. The CDR3 has 16 residues. Germline lookup yields CDR1 SGHDT and CDR2 YYEEEE. This chain's CDR3 is CASSQTYRVRYNEQFF. The CDR3 bases are TGTGCCAGCAGTCAGACTTACAGGGTGAGGTACAATGAGCAGTTCTTC.

This clone was seen a single time. The rearrangement joins TRBV6-1 to TRBJ1-1, with D maybe TRBD1 (5 bases). This CDR3 has 11 amino acids. Germline V gives CDR1 MNHNS, CDR2 SASEGT. The V gene lost 8 bases and the J gene lost 5 bases, with 9 bases spanning the gap. The DNA for the CDR3 is TGTGCCAGCCCTAGGGGAACTGAAGCTTTCTTT. Its protein is CASPRGTEAFF.

The rearrangement links TRBV28 to TRBJ1-2, with 7 nucleotides matching TRBD1. The CDR3 is 17 residues long. Trimming cost V 7 bases and J 7 bases; bases outside gene matches: 21. The germline gives CDR1 MDHEN, CDR2 SYDVKM. Here the CDR3 reads CASTHGTAVWGLSGYTF. CDR3 in DNA: TGTGCCAGCACCCATGGGACAGCCGTGTGGGGCCTCTCTGGCTACACCTTC.

This clone was seen a handful of times. The V gene is TRBV2, the J gene TRBJ1-2; D gene ambiguous. There are 11 residues in the CDR3. V lost 7 bases and J 5 bases, leaving 8 bases between the germline ends. Per germline, CDR1 SNHLY and CDR2 FYNNEI. Here the CDR3 DNA reads TGTGCCAGCACAGACGGGTATGGCTACACCTTC. Amino acids: CASTDGYGYTF.

This sequence joins TRBV5-1 and TRBJ2-3; D may be TRBD2 (6 bases). The ends were cut back, 3 bases at V and 3 bases at J, with 11 bases in the middle. This CDR3 is 14 amino acids long. Germline V gene lookup returns CDR1 SGHRS and CDR2 YFSETQ. CDR3 amino acids: CASSSGTRTDTQYF. The CDR3, as DNA: TGCGCCAGCAGCTCTGGGACTCGAACAGATACGCAGTATTTT.

This clone occurred a few times. CDR3 sequence (DNA): TGTGCAAGTCGCTCAATGGGACCTCCCTACGAGCAGTACTTC. Translated: CASRSMGPPYEQYF. The chain recombines TRBV12-2 with TRBJ2-7. TRBV12-2 is a known pseudogene. The CDR3 is 14 amino acids.

In its sample, this clone was seen once. The chain carries TRBV6-5 and TRBJ2-1; 12 bases align to TRBD2. Germline trimming cut 7 bases from V and 8 bases from J; bases unmatched to any gene: 9. The CDR3 contains 15 residues. CDR1 MNHEY and CDR2 SVGAGI come from the germline V gene. The CDR3 reads CASTKTSGSGYEQFF. The CDR3 region has the DNA TGTGCCAGCACCAAGACTAGCGGGAGTGGGTATGAGCAGTTCTTC.

The rearrangement links TRBV30 to TRBJ1-2; the D gene is possibly TRBD1 (6 bases). The CDR3 has 13 residues. V was cut by 0 bases and J by 8 bases, with 13 bases left in between. CDR1 GTSNPN and CDR2 SVGIG come from the germline V gene (reference sequence). CDR3 region: CAWSVRTDRGYTF. The DNA of the CDR3 is TGTGCCTGGAGTGTAAGGACAGACCGCGGCTACACCTTC.